Listed below are T cell receptor beta chains from one sample, sequenced in a study of radiotherapy plus CTLA-4 blockade in lung cancer. Clones were sequenced by immunoSEQ multiplex PCR, and TCRdb holds only the in-frame ones, with some missing. The table shows some 110,000 clones, with about four fifths occurring only once. Source: peripheral blood, taken from a patient treated with radiotherapy plus ipilimumab. The receptors here all came from a human donor with non-small cell lung cancer that progressed on radiotherapy plus ipilimumab. Some clones in this sample may be carry-over from other donors' samples. Each CDR3 is given with its conserved first and last residue. Fields, in order: J gene, D gene, V gene, clone size, CDR3 protein, CDR3 DNA. The D gene is left open where the match is weak. The size of a clone is reported for some rows only, either as once, few or many, or as a class for expanded clones.

j_call: TRBJ1-2; d_call: -; v_call: TRBV28; clone_size: many; cdr3_aa: CASSLIDRRGYTF; cdr3_nt: TGTGCCAGCAGTTTAATAGACAGGCGAGGCTACACCTTC
j_call: TRBJ2-1; d_call: TRBD1; v_call: TRBV12-5; clone_size: -; cdr3_aa: CASGLVQGTGSYNEQFF; cdr3_nt: TGTGCTAGTGGTTTGGTACAAGGGACAGGCTCCTACAATGAGCAGTTCTTC
j_call: TRBJ2-7; d_call: -; v_call: TRBV2; clone_size: -; cdr3_aa: CASSEQGINEQYF; cdr3_nt: TGTGCCAGCAGTGAACAGGGTATAAACGAGCAGTACTTC
j_call: TRBJ2-7; d_call: -; v_call: TRBV5-1; clone_size: -; cdr3_aa: CASSFSTYYEQYF; cdr3_nt: TGCGCCAGCAGCTTTTCAACATACTACGAGCAGTACTTC
j_call: TRBJ2-2; d_call: TRBD2; v_call: TRBV4-2; clone_size: -; cdr3_aa: CASRRLAGGLNTGELFF; cdr3_nt: TGTGCCAGCAGGCGACTAGCGGGGGGGCTAAACACCGGGGAGCTGTTTTTT
j_call: TRBJ2-3; d_call: TRBD2; v_call: TRBV14; clone_size: -; cdr3_aa: CASSQVRLAGATDTQYF; cdr3_nt: TGTGCCAGCAGCCAAGTACGCCTAGCGGGGGCCACAGATACGCAGTATTTT
j_call: TRBJ2-2; d_call: -; v_call: TRBV14; clone_size: few; cdr3_aa: CASSRVQSNTGELFF; cdr3_nt: TGTGCCAGCAGCCGCGTACAGAGTAACACCGGGGAGCTGTTTTTT
j_call: TRBJ2-1; d_call: -; v_call: TRBV6-5; clone_size: once; cdr3_aa: CASSYNRDTYNEQFF; cdr3_nt: TGTGCCAGCAGTTACAACCGGGACACATACAATGAGCAGTTCTTC
j_call: TRBJ1-1; d_call: -; v_call: TRBV5-4; clone_size: -; cdr3_aa: CASSSPLMNTEAFF; cdr3_nt: TGTGCCAGCAGCTCACCTTTGATGAACACTGAAGCTTTCTTT
j_call: TRBJ2-3; d_call: -; v_call: TRBV5-1; clone_size: few; cdr3_aa: CASSFQSTDTQYF; cdr3_nt: TGCGCCAGCAGCTTCCAGTCCACAGATACGCAGTATTTT
j_call: TRBJ1-5; d_call: -; v_call: TRBV9; clone_size: once; cdr3_aa: CASSVLASDPFSNQPQHF; cdr3_nt: TGTGCCAGCAGCGTATTGGCCAGTGACCCTTTTAGCAATCAGCCCCAGCATTTT
j_call: TRBJ1-2; d_call: TRBD1; v_call: TRBV2; clone_size: -; cdr3_aa: CASIARDRESGYTF; cdr3_nt: TGTGCCAGCATTGCTCGGGACAGGGAATCTGGCTACACCTTC
j_call: TRBJ1-6; d_call: -; v_call: TRBV7-5; clone_size: -; cdr3_aa: CVQPSGQDNSPLHF; cdr3_nt: TGTGTACAACCGAGCGGGCAGGATAATTCACCCCTCCACTTT
j_call: TRBJ2-5; d_call: TRBD2; v_call: TRBV6-4; clone_size: -; cdr3_aa: CASSPGLAGPGETQYF; cdr3_nt: TGTGCCAGCAGTCCGGGACTAGCGGGACCGGGGGAGACCCAGTACTTC
j_call: TRBJ1-2; d_call: -; v_call: TRBV9; clone_size: -; cdr3_aa: CASSPRTGNYGYTF; cdr3_nt: TGTGCCAGCAGCCCAAGGACGGGAAACTATGGCTACACCTTC
j_call: TRBJ2-1; d_call: TRBD1; v_call: TRBV6-1; clone_size: few; cdr3_aa: CASKRGQGEQFF; cdr3_nt: TGTGCCAGCAAGAGGGGGCAAGGTGAGCAGTTCTTC
j_call: TRBJ2-7; d_call: TRBD1; v_call: TRBV7-2; clone_size: -; cdr3_aa: CASSPPTGGRYEQYF; cdr3_nt: TGTGCCAGCAGCCCTCCCACAGGGGGCAGGTACGAGCAGTACTTC
j_call: TRBJ2-7; d_call: -; v_call: TRBV7-3; clone_size: -; cdr3_aa: CASSLWLGGEQYF; cdr3_nt: TGTGCCAGCAGCCTATGGCTGGGTGGCGAGCAGTACTTC
j_call: TRBJ1-6; d_call: TRBD1; v_call: TRBV7-6; clone_size: -; cdr3_aa: CASSQGAGYNSPLHF; cdr3_nt: TGTGCCAGCAGCCAGGGGGCAGGGTACAATTCACCCCTCCACTTT
j_call: TRBJ2-7; d_call: -; v_call: TRBV4-2; clone_size: -; cdr3_aa: CASSQGDSGEDEQYF; cdr3_nt: TGTGCCAGCAGCCAAGGGGATTCGGGGGAGGACGAGCAGTACTTC
j_call: TRBJ1-1; d_call: -; v_call: TRBV29-1; clone_size: once; cdr3_aa: CSVTRAGLNTEAFF; cdr3_nt: TGCAGCGTCACCCGGGCCGGGTTGAACACTGAAGCTTTCTTT
j_call: TRBJ1-2; d_call: TRBD1; v_call: TRBV7-2; clone_size: -; cdr3_aa: CASSSAGQGWGYTF; cdr3_nt: TGTGCCAGCAGCTCTGCGGGACAGGGTTGGGGCTACACCTTC
j_call: TRBJ1-2; d_call: -; v_call: TRBV6-1; clone_size: -; cdr3_aa: CASSEWTNYGYTF; cdr3_nt: TGTGCCAGCAGTGAATGGACCAACTATGGCTACACCTTC
j_call: TRBJ1-2; d_call: TRBD1; v_call: TRBV28; clone_size: few; cdr3_aa: CASSQYTGGIFPGVGYTF; cdr3_nt: TGTGCCAGCAGCCAATATACAGGGGGCATCTTTCCGGGTGTTGGCTACACCTTC
j_call: TRBJ2-3; d_call: -; v_call: TRBV30; clone_size: few; cdr3_aa: CAWSWRARATDTQYF; cdr3_nt: TGTGCCTGGAGCTGGCGGGCTAGGGCAACAGATACGCAGTATTTT
j_call: TRBJ2-4; d_call: TRBD1; v_call: TRBV27; clone_size: -; cdr3_aa: CASKQGTAVKNIQYF; cdr3_nt: TGTGCCAGCAAACAGGGGACGGCGGTCAAAAACATTCAGTACTTC
j_call: TRBJ2-3; d_call: TRBD2; v_call: TRBV29-1; clone_size: -; cdr3_aa: CSVEGTSGDSTDTQYF; cdr3_nt: TGCAGCGTTGAGGGGACTAGCGGGGATAGCACAGATACGCAGTATTTT
j_call: TRBJ1-1; d_call: -; v_call: TRBV7-9; clone_size: -; cdr3_aa: CASSLVTKRVPEAFF; cdr3_nt: TGTGCCAGCAGCTTAGTTACGAAGAGGGTCCCTGAAGCTTTCTTT
j_call: TRBJ2-7; d_call: -; v_call: TRBV7-9; clone_size: -; cdr3_aa: CASSSDGAYEQYF; cdr3_nt: TGTGCCAGCAGCTCCGACGGAGCCTACGAGCAGTACTTC
j_call: TRBJ2-2; d_call: TRBD1; v_call: TRBV30; clone_size: -; cdr3_aa: CAWSNHRGDTGELFF; cdr3_nt: TGTGCCTGGAGTAACCACAGGGGGGACACCGGGGAGCTGTTTTTT
j_call: TRBJ2-7; d_call: -; v_call: TRBV7-9; clone_size: -; cdr3_aa: CASSNSYEQYF; cdr3_nt: TGTGCCAGCAGCAATTCCTACGAGCAGTACTTC
j_call: TRBJ2-7; d_call: TRBD1; v_call: TRBV18; clone_size: -; cdr3_aa: CASSPRRDRDLYEQYF; cdr3_nt: TGTGCCAGCTCACCACGGAGGGACAGGGACCTCTACGAGCAGTACTTC
j_call: TRBJ1-2; d_call: -; v_call: TRBV4-2; clone_size: -; cdr3_aa: CASSQDPGGGGYTF; cdr3_nt: TGTGCCAGCAGCCAAGATCCCGGGGGCGGTGGCTACACCTTC
j_call: TRBJ2-3; d_call: -; v_call: TRBV5-1; clone_size: -; cdr3_aa: CASSPGQYSTDTQYF; cdr3_nt: TGCGCCAGCAGCCCTGGACAGTATAGCACAGATACGCAGTATTTT
j_call: TRBJ2-3; d_call: -; v_call: TRBV12-5; clone_size: -; cdr3_aa: CASGSTSSASTDTQYF; cdr3_nt: TGTGCTAGTGGTTCCACGAGTAGCGCTAGCACAGATACGCAGTATTTT
j_call: TRBJ1-2; d_call: TRBD1; v_call: TRBV5-1; clone_size: -; cdr3_aa: CASSLESGGHYGYTF; cdr3_nt: TGCGCCAGCAGCTTGGAATCAGGGGGGCACTATGGCTACACCTTC
j_call: TRBJ1-1; d_call: TRBD1; v_call: TRBV19; clone_size: -; cdr3_aa: CASSSYRDRNTEAFF; cdr3_nt: TGTGCCAGTAGTAGCTACCGGGACAGGAACACTGAAGCTTTCTTT
j_call: TRBJ2-1; d_call: -; v_call: TRBV5-4; clone_size: -; cdr3_aa: CASSSRDSYNEQFF; cdr3_nt: TGTGCCAGCAGCTCCCGGGACTCATACAATGAGCAATTCTTC
j_call: TRBJ1-2; d_call: -; v_call: TRBV7-8; clone_size: -; cdr3_aa: CASSLGDYGYTF; cdr3_nt: TGTGCCAGCAGCTTAGGGGATTATGGCTACACCTTC
j_call: TRBJ1-3; d_call: -; v_call: TRBV5-1; clone_size: -; cdr3_aa: CASSLGSSSGNTIYF; cdr3_nt: TGCGCCAGCAGCTTGGGCTCGAGCTCTGGAAACACCATATATTTT
j_call: TRBJ2-5; d_call: TRBD1; v_call: TRBV7-2; clone_size: -; cdr3_aa: CASSWDRGQETQYF; cdr3_nt: TGTGCCAGCAGCTGGGACAGGGGCCAAGAGACCCAGTACTTC
j_call: TRBJ1-3; d_call: TRBD1; v_call: TRBV30; clone_size: few; cdr3_aa: CAWSFGTGGFNTIYF; cdr3_nt: TGTGCCTGGAGTTTCGGGACAGGGGGCTTTAACACCATATATTTT
j_call: TRBJ1-5; d_call: TRBD1; v_call: TRBV7-8; clone_size: -; cdr3_aa: CASSLADRGNQPQHF; cdr3_nt: TGTGCCAGCAGCTTAGCGGACAGGGGAAATCAGCCCCAGCATTTT
j_call: TRBJ1-6; d_call: -; v_call: TRBV6-1; clone_size: -; cdr3_aa: CASSEAKGRYNSPLHF; cdr3_nt: TGTGCCAGCAGTGAAGCCAAGGGACGGTATAATTCACCCCTCCACTTT
j_call: TRBJ2-2; d_call: -; v_call: TRBV5-1; clone_size: once; cdr3_aa: CASSSAGSTGELFF; cdr3_nt: TGCGCCAGCAGCTCGGCGGGGTCCACCGGGGAGCTGTTTTTT
j_call: TRBJ2-7; d_call: TRBD2; v_call: TRBV7-2; clone_size: -; cdr3_aa: CASSPGVARGGEQYF; cdr3_nt: TGTGCCAGCAGCCCGGGAGTAGCTCGGGGGGGCGAGCAGTACTTC
j_call: TRBJ1-2; d_call: TRBD1; v_call: TRBV6-1; clone_size: -; cdr3_aa: CASSEGTGWGYTF; cdr3_nt: TGTGCCAGCAGTGAGGGGACAGGGTGGGGCTACACCTTC
j_call: TRBJ2-1; d_call: TRBD2; v_call: TRBV7-6; clone_size: -; cdr3_aa: CASSLSGAFGNEQFF; cdr3_nt: TGTGCCAGCAGCCTTAGCGGGGCCTTCGGTAATGAGCAGTTCTTC
j_call: TRBJ2-2; d_call: -; v_call: TRBV7-3; clone_size: -; cdr3_aa: CASSLNTVANTGELFF; cdr3_nt: TGTGCCAGCAGCTTAAACACGGTCGCGAACACCGGGGAGCTGTTTTTT
j_call: TRBJ2-1; d_call: -; v_call: TRBV7-2; clone_size: -; cdr3_aa: CASSGQGFDEQFF; cdr3_nt: TGTGCCAGCAGCGGGCAGGGTTTCGATGAGCAGTTCTTC
j_call: TRBJ1-2; d_call: -; v_call: TRBV28; clone_size: -; cdr3_aa: CASSWADYGYTF; cdr3_nt: TGTGCCAGCAGTTGGGCCGACTATGGCTACACCTTC
j_call: TRBJ1-2; d_call: -; v_call: TRBV7-9; clone_size: -; cdr3_aa: CASSLEARAPPNSGYTF; cdr3_nt: TGTGCCAGCAGCTTAGAGGCCAGGGCCCCGCCTAATAGCGGCTACACCTTC
j_call: TRBJ1-1; d_call: -; v_call: TRBV7-8; clone_size: -; cdr3_aa: CASSFHTEAFF; cdr3_nt: TGTGCCAGCAGCTTCCACACTGAAGCTTTCTTT
j_call: TRBJ1-1; d_call: -; v_call: TRBV7-2; clone_size: -; cdr3_aa: CASSIYNTEAFF; cdr3_nt: TGTGCCAGCAGCATATATAACACTGAAGCTTTCTTT
j_call: TRBJ2-3; d_call: TRBD2; v_call: TRBV10-3; clone_size: -; cdr3_aa: CAISVASGGYYTQYF; cdr3_nt: TGTGCCATCAGTGTCGCTAGCGGGGGCTACTATACGCAGTATTTT
j_call: TRBJ1-2; d_call: -; v_call: TRBV10-3; clone_size: -; cdr3_aa: CAISSGGGKKIF; cdr3_nt: TGTGCCATCAGCTCGGGGGGTGGAAAGAAGATCTTC
j_call: TRBJ2-5; d_call: TRBD2; v_call: TRBV28; clone_size: -; cdr3_aa: CASGPLAGVAETQYF; cdr3_nt: TGTGCCAGCGGACCGTTAGCGGGGGTGGCAGAGACCCAGTACTTC
j_call: TRBJ2-2; d_call: -; v_call: TRBV11-3; clone_size: -; cdr3_aa: CASSLIAAGELFF; cdr3_nt: TGTGCCAGCAGCTTAATTGCGGCGGGGGAGCTGTTTTTT
j_call: TRBJ1-5; d_call: TRBD1; v_call: TRBV15; clone_size: -; cdr3_aa: CATSRAPQGAQPQHF; cdr3_nt: TGTGCCACCAGCAGAGCACCACAGGGGGCACAGCCCCAGCATTTT